The 30 T cell receptor beta chains presented below share a single source sample, sequenced in a study of CD8+ T cells in alopecia areata. cDNA reverse transcribed from extracted RNA served as the sequencing template. Clones were sequenced by immunoSEQ multiplex PCR, and TCRdb holds only the in-frame ones, with some missing. The sample carries 150,000 to 200,000 clones, 59% recorded once. Sequenced material: CD4+ T cells sorted from blood, taken at week 0. These receptors were taken from a human donor with alopecia areata.

This clone appeared once. This rearrangement joins TRBV29-1 to TRBJ2-3; 14 bases agree with TRBD2. There are 17 residues in the CDR3. Per germline, CDR1 SQVTM and CDR2 ANQGSEA. With V trimmed by 7 bases and J by 1 base, 10 bases remained unmatched. The CDR3 nucleotides are TGCAGCGGACTCGGGACTAGCGGGGGTGGTGGCACAGATACGCAGTATTTT. Protein: CSGLGTSGGGGTDTQYF.

This rearrangement joins TRBV6-5 to TRBJ1-2, with D perhaps TRBD1 (6 bases). The length of the CDR3 is 15 residues. The V end was cut by 6 bases, the J end by 6 bases, with 20 bases between. The germline V gene has CDR1 MNHEY and CDR2 SVGAGI. CDR3 nucleotide sequence: TGTGCCAGCAGGACCTCAGGGACAATCTATCATGGCTACACCTTC. Its translation is CASRTSGTIYHGYTF.

This clone was found once. V gene TRBV30 combines with J gene TRBJ2-5; 7 bases line up with TRBD2. The CDR3 has 13 amino acids. The V gene end was trimmed by 2 bases and the J gene end by 9 bases; junction bases not matched to a gene: 9. Germline values: CDR1 GTSNPN, CDR2 SVGIG (reference sequence). CDR3 coding DNA: TGTGCCTGGAGTCAGCGGGGTATAACGGCCCAGTACTTC. Residues: CAWSQRGITAQYF.

This clone was observed a single time. V usage is TRBV5-1 and J usage is TRBJ2-7; no definite D call. The CDR3 contains 13 residues. CDR1 is SGHRS, CDR2 YFSETQ, per germline. Trimming took off 4 bases at V and 6 bases at J, with 14 bases between the two ends. The CDR3 DNA sequence: TGCGCCAGCAGCCTAACAGTGATCGGCGAGCAGTACTTC. It translates to CASSLTVIGEQYF. The variable domain in full, with the rest retrieved from reference TRBV5-1 and TRBJ2-7, is KAGVTQTPRYLIKTRGQQVTLSCSPISGHRSVSWYQQTPGQGLQFLFEYFSETQRNKGNFPGRFSGRQFSNSRSEMNVSTLELGDSALYLCASSLTVIGEQYFGPGTRLTVT.

This clone was observed a few times. The J gene is TRBJ1-2, the V gene TRBV11-3; D may be TRBD1 (5 bases). The length of the CDR3 is 15 residues. Between the trimmed V and J ends, which lost 3 bases and 0 bases, there was a span of 11 bases. The germline gives CDR1 SGHNT, CDR2 YENEEA. The CDR3 protein is CASSLTATANYGYTF. The CDR3, as DNA: TGTGCCAGCAGCTTGACAGCCACAGCTAACTATGGCTACACCTTC.

The chain uses TRBV7-2 and TRBJ1-5; a possible D gene is TRBD1 (6 bases). The V end lost 4 bases, the J end lost 3 bases, and 13 bases lay between the germline ends. Germline V gene sequence: CDR1 SGHTA, CDR2 FQGNSA. This CDR3 is built from 15 residues. For the CDR3, the DNA is TGTGCCAGCAGCTCCTATCACAGGGTCAATCAGCCCCAGCATTTT. It codes for CASSSYHRVNQPQHF.

The table lists this clone with a few counts. V is TRBV6-1 and J is TRBJ2-5; 7 bases align to TRBD1. CDR3 length: 14 residues. From germline, CDR1 is MNHNS and CDR2 SASEGT. V gave up 4 bases and J gave up 5 bases; unmatched junction bases: 7. The CDR3 DNA reads as TGTGCCAGCAGTGGAGTAGGGGGCGGGGAGACCCAGTACTTC. Encoded protein: CASSGVGGGETQYF.

The chain uses TRBV27 and TRBJ2-1; 15 bases match TRBD2. Germline V gene sequence: CDR1 MNHEY, CDR2 SMNVEV (reference sequence). There are 16 residues in the CDR3. Trimming removed 4 bases from V and 14 bases from J; junction bases left unmatched: 12. The CDR3 loop is CASSSLGLAGGQEEFF. DNA of the CDR3: TGTGCCAGCAGTTCCTTAGGACTAGCGGGGGGGCAGGAGGAGTTCTTC.

The rearrangement links TRBV7-9 to TRBJ1-5; 8 bases agree with TRBD1. The germline V gene encodes CDR1 SEHNR and CDR2 FQNEAQ (reference sequence). With V trimmed by 3 bases and J by 7 bases, 2 bases remained unmatched. There are 13 residues in the CDR3. The CDR3 bases are TGTGCCAGCAGCTTGGGGGACAGGCAGCCCCAGCATTTT. Protein product: CASSLGDRQPQHF.

V is TRBV11-2 and J is TRBJ1-6, with D possibly TRBD1 on 5 matching bases. Trimming shortened V by 2 bases and J by 7 bases, and 15 bases separated the two germline ends. There are 16 residues in the CDR3. Germline CDR1 is SGHAT and CDR2 is FQNNGV. In DNA form, the CDR3 reads TGTGCCAGCAGCTTATCGGGGGTTACTGCCAATTCACCCCTCCACTTT. Amino acids: CASSLSGVTANSPLHF.

The chain couples TRBV29-1 to TRBJ2-7, with D perhaps TRBD1 (5 bases). There are 13 residues in the CDR3. Germline V lookup: CDR1 SQVTM, CDR2 ANQGSEA. The V and J ends lost 4 bases and 1 base respectively, with 11 bases between them. The CDR3 coding sequence is TGCAGCGTTGGTCGGCAGGGATCCTACGAGCAGTACTTC. Protein sequence: CSVGRQGSYEQYF.

This clone was observed a few times. The chain joins TRBV2 to TRBJ2-1, with D perhaps TRBD2 (7 bases). The CDR3 is made up of 13 amino acids. The ends were cut back, 7 bases at V and 6 bases at J, with 13 bases in the middle. From germline, CDR1 is SNHLY and CDR2 FYNNEI. CDR3 in DNA: TGTGCCAGCAAGGGGGGGGTTCTCAATGAGCAGTTCTTC. Translation gives CASKGGVLNEQFF. Together with reference TRBV2 and TRBJ2-1, the CDR3 gives the full variable domain: EPEVTQTPSHQVTQMGQEVILRCVPISNHLYFYWYRQILGQKVEFLVSFYNNEISEKSEIFDDQFSVERPDGSNFTLKIRSTKLEDSAMYFCASKGGVLNEQFFGPGTRLTVL.

This clone was detected a few times. The J gene is TRBJ1-2, the V gene TRBV10-3, with D perhaps TRBD1 (6 bases). With 2 bases removed from V and 4 bases from J, the gap between germline ends came to 8 bases. Germline loops: CDR1 ENHRY, CDR2 SYGVKD. This CDR3 spans 13 amino acids. The CDR3 coding sequence is TGTGCCATCAGTGAGCGAGGGGGCTATGGCTACACCTTC. This sequence encodes CAISERGGYGYTF.

The rearrangement uses TRBV7-2 and TRBJ1-1; D call uncertain. The CDR3 extends over 13 amino acids. Trimming pared 2 bases from V and 5 bases from J, leaving 9 bases between. The germline gives CDR1 SGHTA, CDR2 FQGNSA. The DNA of the CDR3 is TGTGCCAGCAGCTTATTCCCGGAGACTGAAGCTTTCTTT. Its translation is CASSLFPETEAFF.

This sequence joins TRBV29-1 and TRBJ1-2, with TRBD1 identical over 10 bases. This CDR3 comprises 15 residues. Germline lookup yields CDR1 SQVTM and CDR2 ANQGSEA. The V segment lost 3 bases and the J segment 1 base; nucleotides outside the gene matches: 5. The CDR3 nucleotides read TGCAGCGTTGATCTGACAGGGGGCTTTAACTATGGCTACACCTTC. It codes for CSVDLTGGFNYGYTF.

This chain joins TRBV4-2 and TRBJ1-2; TRBD1 is a possible D gene (5 bases). Trimming pared 0 bases from V and 8 bases from J, leaving 10 bases between. CDR3 length equals 13 residues. Germline V gene sequence: CDR1 LGHNA, CDR2 YNFKEQ. CDR3 region: CASSQDGGRGYTF. The CDR3 region has the DNA TGTGCCAGCAGCCAAGACGGGGGTAGGGGCTACACCTTC.

The V gene is TRBV19, the J gene TRBJ2-2, with 7 positions matching TRBD2. The CDR3 has 12 residues. Germline-derived CDR1 and CDR2 are LNHDA and SQIVND (reference sequence). The ends lost 5 bases at V and 6 bases at J; junction bases unmatched: 0. The CDR3 is CASSLAAGELFF. Written as DNA, the CDR3 is TGTGCCAGTAGTCTAGCGGCCGGGGAGCTGTTTTTT.

V gene TRBV9 combines with J gene TRBJ1-4; D not resolved. CDR1 is SGDLS, CDR2 YYNGEE, per germline. The V end was cut by 0 bases, the J end by 8 bases, with 11 bases between. There are 14 residues in the CDR3. This chain's CDR3 is CASSVERAGEKLFF. The CDR3 DNA reads TGTGCCAGCAGCGTAGAAAGGGCCGGCGAAAAACTGTTTTTT.

V and J are TRBV10-3 and TRBJ1-3; maybe TRBD1 (6 bases). The CDR3 has 12 amino acids. The germline gives CDR1 ENHRY, CDR2 SYGVKD. The V end lost 11 bases, the J end lost 0 bases, and 8 bases lay between the germline ends. CDR3 sequence: CAVQGSGNTIYF. CDR3 coding DNA: TGTGCCGTACAGGGCTCTGGAAACACCATATATTTT.

This clone was counted ten times or more. This chain links TRBV7-2 with TRBJ2-3; D might be TRBD2 (6 bases). The CDR3 contains 15 residues. The germline V and J ends were trimmed by 1 base and 3 bases, with 11 bases remaining between them. Germline values: CDR1 SGHTA, CDR2 FQGNSA. DNA of the CDR3: TGTGCCAGCAGCTTAGACTTCAGCGGGACAGATACGCAGTATTTT. As protein: CASSLDFSGTDTQYF.

The genes are TRBV30 and TRBJ1-6; 7 bases map to TRBD1. V gave up 1 base and J gave up 10 bases; unmatched junction bases: 7. CDR1 and CDR2 (germline): GTSNPN, SVGIG (reference sequence). This CDR3 comprises 14 residues. As DNA, the CDR3 is TGTGCCTGGAGTGAGGGGGCAGTAACCTCACCCCTCCACTTT. This sequence encodes CAWSEGAVTSPLHF.

The chain combines TRBV7-8 with TRBJ2-5, with D hard to call. Trimming took off 2 bases at V and 5 bases at J, with 9 bases between the two ends. The CDR3 has 13 residues. Germline CDR1 and CDR2: SGHVS and FQNEAQ. The CDR3 bases are TGTGCCAGCAGCTTACGACTGGGGGAGACCCAGTACTTC. This codes for CASSLRLGETQYF.

The rearrangement links TRBV7-8 to TRBJ1-1, with TRBD1 matching 9 bases. V dropped 2 bases and J dropped 3; count of bases not matched to a gene: 4. The CDR3 runs 15 residues. Germline CDR1 and CDR2: SGHVS and FQNEAQ. DNA for the CDR3: TGTGCCAGCAGCTTACAAACAGGGGGCTACACTGAAGCTTTCTTT. Protein product: CASSLQTGGYTEAFF.

The chain recombines TRBV7-2 with TRBJ2-5; unclear D gene. The CDR3 has 16 amino acids. The V gene's germline CDR1 is SGHTA and CDR2 FQGNSA. Trimming shortened V by 5 bases and J by 2 bases, and 18 bases separated the two germline ends. DNA for the CDR3: TGTGCCAGCAGCCGGGCCGGACCTATCGCGCAAGAGACCCAGTACTTC. This codes for CASSRAGPIAQETQYF. Looking up the rest from reference TRBV7-2 and TRBJ2-5 gives the full variable domain: GAGVSQSPSNKVTEKGKDVELRCDPISGHTALYWYRQSLGQGLEFLIYFQGNSAPDKSGLPSDRFSAERTGGSVSTLTIQRTQQEDSAVYLCASSRAGPIAQETQYFGPGTRLLVL.

This clone was seen more than once but under ten times. V usage is TRBV27 and J usage is TRBJ2-2; D ambiguous. The CDR3 covers 12 residues. Germline V gene sequence: CDR1 MNHEY, CDR2 SMNVEV (reference sequence). V lost 8 bases, J lost 1 base, and 5 bases lay in between. The CDR3 DNA follows: TGTGCCAGCGCTAGGAACACCGGGGAGCTGTTTTTT. This codes for CASARNTGELFF.

Worth noting for this clone: The junction and the germline gene differ at one end; a read error may be behind it. The rearrangement links TRBV5-1 to TRBJ2-7; D unclear. CDR1 is SGHRS, CDR2 YFSETQ, per germline. The CDR3 covers 11 residues. The CDR3 sequence is CASSLAIGIDF. CDR3 nucleotide sequence: TGCGCCAGCAGCTTGGCTATCGGCATTGACTTC.

This chain links TRBV7-9 with TRBJ2-3; TRBD2 matches at 7 bases. Trimming took 5 bases from V and 2 from J; bases not matched to a gene: 10. Germline assignment: CDR1 SEHNR and CDR2 FQNEAQ (reference sequence). The CDR3 spans 16 residues. The CDR3 DNA reads TGTGCCAGCAGCGCGGGGTCGGGGGGATCCACAGATACGCAGTATTTT. It encodes CASSAGSGGSTDTQYF.

This clone has a handful of counts. V gene TRBV10-3 combines with J gene TRBJ2-2; perhaps TRBD1 as D (6 bases). Trimming left V 6 bases short and J 2 bases short, with 13 bases between. Per the germline V gene, CDR1 is ENHRY and CDR2 is SYGVKD. This CDR3 has 15 amino acids. The CDR3 DNA follows: TGTGCCATCAGGACCGGGACATTAAACACCGGGGAGCTGTTTTTT. Its protein product is CAIRTGTLNTGELFF.

The V call is TRBV5-6, the J call TRBJ2-3; a possible D gene is TRBD1 (7 bases). The V end lost 4 bases, the J end lost 1 base, and 22 bases lay between the germline ends. CDR3 length equals 18 residues. Germline V gene lookup returns CDR1 SGHDT and CDR2 YYEEEE. DNA for the CDR3: TGTGCCAGCAGCCTTCTCCTGCGTCAGGGGGGCCGCACAGATACGCAGTATTTT. This translates into CASSLLLRQGGRTDTQYF.

The rearrangement joins TRBV30 to TRBJ1-1, with 8 bases matching TRBD1. The V gene's germline CDR1 is GTSNPN and CDR2 SVGIG (reference sequence). Trimming cost V 0 bases and J 5 bases; bases outside gene matches: 8. CDR3 length: 15 residues. The DNA for the CDR3 is TGTGCCTGGAGTGTCCTTCGACAGGGGAGGACTGAAGCTTTCTTT. As protein: CAWSVLRQGRTEAFF.